Following are 24 T cell receptor beta chains from one sample sequenced in a study of T cell responses to AZD1222 COVID-19 vaccine. TCRdb's copy holds only in-frame clones and misses some; the assay was immunoSEQ multiplex PCR. The data contain some 170,000 clones, 85% to 90% of them singletons. Source: peripheral blood, taken 28 days after the second dose of the MenACWY control vaccine. These receptors all stem from an adult who received the MenACWY meningococcal vaccine as a control.

The J gene is TRBJ2-3, the V gene TRBV6-4; TRBD2 matches 13 bases. In germline, CDR1 is MRHNA, CDR2 SNTAGT. After removal of 5 bases from V and 4 bases from J, the junction contained 6 bases not matched to a gene. CDR3 length equals 16 residues. CDR3 protein: CASSPTGLAGADTQYF. The CDR3 coding sequence is TGTGCCAGCAGTCCTACAGGACTAGCGGGAGCAGATACGCAGTATTTT.

The rearrangement joins TRBV6-5 to TRBJ1-6; 7 nucleotides agree with TRBD1. Germline V gene data show CDR1 as MNHEY and CDR2 as SVGAGI. This CDR3 spans 15 amino acids. The trim removed 6 bases at V and 5 bases at J, leaving 7 bases unmatched. The CDR3 sequence: CASRRQGLDNSPLHF. As DNA, the CDR3 is TGTGCCAGCAGGAGACAGGGTTTGGATAATTCACCCCTCCACTTT.

The chain combines TRBV7-8 with TRBJ2-3, with TRBD1 identical over 11 bases. Germline-derived CDR1 and CDR2 are SGHVS and FQNEAQ. CDR3 length: 20 amino acids. Germline trimming cut 5 bases from V and 2 bases from J; bases unmatched to any gene: 18. CDR3 DNA: TGTGCCAGCAGCCCGCCGGGACAGGGGGTTCCTAGCGGGCCCACAGATACGCAGTATTTT. As protein: CASSPPGQGVPSGPTDTQYF.

The chain is built from TRBV19 and TRBJ1-5, with unresolved D. Trimming pared 5 bases from V and 7 bases from J, leaving 15 bases between. The CDR3 totals 14 residues. Germline V gene data show CDR1 as LNHDA and CDR2 as SQIVND (reference sequence). CDR3 nucleotides: TGTGCCAGTAGTTCACCTATAGAGTGGCAGCCCCAGCATTTT. The encoded protein is CASSSPIEWQPQHF.

This clone occurred once. This rearrangement joins TRBV27 to TRBJ1-1; D ambiguous. CDR1 MNHEY and CDR2 SMNVEV come from the germline V gene (reference sequence). V was trimmed by 3 bases and J by 9 bases, leaving 11 bases between them. The CDR3 loop spans 12 amino acids. The CDR3 coding sequence is TGTGCCAGCAGTTTTCGTGACGAGAAAGCTTTCTTT. It is translated as CASSFRDEKAFF.

The V and J genes are TRBV5-1 and TRBJ2-7; tentatively, D is TRBD1 (6 bases). Germline values: CDR1 SGHRS, CDR2 YFSETQ. There are 14 residues in the CDR3. Trimming pared 2 bases from V and 0 bases from J, leaving 9 bases between. CDR3 sequence (DNA): TGCGCCAGCAGCTTACGGACAGACTCCTACGAGCAGTACTTC. Residues: CASSLRTDSYEQYF.

The V gene is TRBV28, the J gene TRBJ2-1; weak D call: TRBD2 (5 bases). V lost 5 bases and J lost 1, with 18 bases in between. The CDR3 sequence is 17 residues long. Per germline, CDR1 MDHEN and CDR2 SYDVKM. The CDR3 reads CASSHPLVFGSYNEQFF. In nucleotides, the CDR3 is TGTGCCAGCAGTCACCCACTAGTCTTTGGTTCCTACAATGAGCAGTTCTTC.

The V call is TRBV7-2, the J call TRBJ1-5; D remains unclear. The V end was cut by 5 bases, the J end by 3 bases, with 14 bases between. CDR1 and CDR2 (germline): SGHTA, FQGNSA. CDR3 length: 15 amino acids. The CDR3 DNA follows: TGTGCCAGCAGCCCTGGTCGGGCCTCCAATCAGCCCCAGCATTTT. Its translation: CASSPGRASNQPQHF.

The V call is TRBV28, the J call TRBJ1-3; D unresolved. With 4 bases removed from V and 4 bases from J, the gap between germline ends came to 17 bases. The germline gives CDR1 MDHEN, CDR2 SYDVKM. CDR3 length: 16 amino acids. The CDR3 reads CASSSGRMTTGNTIYF. In DNA, the CDR3 is TGTGCCAGCAGTTCCGGACGCATGACTACCGGAAACACCATATATTTT.

The CDR3 sequence is CASSPRGPTGGSYGYTF. CDR3 nucleotides: TGTGCCAGCAGTCCGAGAGGTCCCACAGGGGGCAGCTATGGCTACACCTTC. This sequence joins TRBV6-6 and TRBJ1-2; 9 bases line up with TRBD1. The CDR3 runs to 17 residues. V lost 5 bases, J lost 4 bases, and 14 bases stayed unmatched. Per the germline V gene, CDR1 is MNHNY and CDR2 is SVGAGI (reference sequence).

This chain uses TRBV9 with TRBJ1-1; D gene ambiguous. This CDR3 has 14 amino acids. CDR1 and CDR2 (germline): SGDLS, YYNGEE. Deletions cut 0 bases from V and 6 bases from J, with 12 bases between. CDR3 nucleotide sequence: TGTGCCAGCAGCGTAGGTGGATTAAACCCTGAAGCTTTCTTT. It is translated as CASSVGGLNPEAFF.

V is TRBV28 and J is TRBJ2-7; 12 bases map to TRBD2. The length of the CDR3 is 15 residues. Germline lookup yields CDR1 MDHEN and CDR2 SYDVKM. The trim removed 5 bases at V and 3 bases at J, leaving 5 bases unmatched. CDR3 protein: CASSPGLAGIYEQYF. For the CDR3, the DNA is TGTGCCAGCAGTCCCGGACTAGCGGGAATCTACGAGCAGTACTTC.

The V and J genes are TRBV11-2 and TRBJ2-2; TRBD1 matches at 7 bases. From germline, CDR1 is SGHAT and CDR2 FQNNGV. This CDR3 has 19 residues. Losses at the gene ends were 3 bases for V and 2 bases for J; bases not matched to a gene: 15. Written as DNA, the CDR3 is TGTGCCAGCAGCTTCTCGCCGGGACAGTCCCCCAAAAACACCGGGGAGCTGTTTTTT. Its protein is CASSFSPGQSPKNTGELFF.

In this sample, this clone turned up once. V gene TRBV7-9 combines with J gene TRBJ1-2; unclear D gene. CDR3 length equals 16 residues. Trimming took 5 bases from V and 4 from J, leaving 20 bases between them. CDR1 is SEHNR, CDR2 FQNEAQ, per germline (reference sequence). The CDR3 coding sequence is TGTGCCAGCAGCACTTCGTATCAACCAAACCCCTATGGCTACACCTTC. It yields the protein CASSTSYQPNPYGYTF.

The chain recombines TRBV5-1 with TRBJ2-2; 7 bases align to TRBD1. Germline CDR1 and CDR2: SGHRS and YFSETQ. This CDR3 is 12 amino acids long. V gave up 4 bases and J gave up 9 bases; unmatched junction bases: 3. CDR3: CASSLRGRELFF. The CDR3 DNA sequence: TGCGCCAGCAGCCTCAGGGGGAGGGAGCTGTTTTTT.

This chain connects TRBV6-2 or TRBV6-3 to TRBJ1-2; TRBD1 might be the D (5 bases). The CDR3 loop spans 14 amino acids. Per the germline V gene, CDR1 is MNHEY and CDR2 is SVGEGT. V was cut by 6 bases and J by 7 bases, with 18 bases left in between. CDR3 coding DNA: TGTGCCAGCAGCCAGTCCCAGTTCAGGGCTGGCTACACCTTC. Translated: CASSQSQFRAGYTF.

This chain uses TRBV18 with TRBJ2-1; D call uncertain. Germline CDR1 reads KGHSH; CDR2 reads LQKENI. The V and J ends lost 3 bases and 6 bases respectively, with 3 bases between them. CDR3 size: 11 residues. The CDR3, as DNA: TGTGCCAGCTCACCCGTCAATGAGCAGTTCTTC. It codes for CASSPVNEQFF.

This clone was observed a single time. The V call is TRBV11-2, the J call TRBJ2-3, with D unclear. CDR1 is SGHAT and CDR2 is FQNNGV in the germline V gene. This CDR3 spans 14 amino acids. Trimming took off 2 bases at V and 2 bases at J, with 8 bases between the two ends. The CDR3 protein is CASSLIGATDTQYF. The CDR3 DNA follows: TGTGCCAGCAGCTTAATCGGAGCCACAGATACGCAGTATTTT.

The V and J genes are TRBV28 and TRBJ1-1; D possibly corresponds to TRBD1 (5 bases). The germline CDR1 and CDR2 sequences are MDHEN and SYDVKM. V dropped 7 bases and J dropped 8 bases, with 17 bases sitting between them. The CDR3 is made up of 13 amino acids. This chain's CDR3 is CASKVVTGPEAFF. The CDR3 bases are TGTGCCAGCAAGGTAGTCACAGGCCCCGAAGCTTTCTTT.

This clone showed up just once. This chain connects TRBV6-2 or TRBV6-3 to TRBJ1-2, with no clear D. The V gene lost 2 bases and the J gene lost 8 bases, with 18 bases spanning the gap. The CDR3 is 15 amino acids. Germline V gene sequence: CDR1 MNHEY, CDR2 SVGEGT. CDR3 nucleotide sequence: TGTGCCAGCAGTTACAGAGCAGCGGAGGTTGACGGCTACACCTTC. Translation: CASSYRAAEVDGYTF.

The chain uses TRBV5-1 and TRBJ1-2, with 8 bases matching TRBD1. The CDR3 sequence is 15 residues long. Germline loops: CDR1 SGHRS, CDR2 YFSETQ. The trim removed 1 base at V and 3 bases at J, leaving 5 bases unmatched. The CDR3 is CASSLTGTGDYGYTF. CDR3 DNA sequence: TGCGCCAGCAGCTTGACCGGGACAGGAGACTATGGCTACACCTTC.

The chain is built from TRBV6-1 and TRBJ1-5; D gene ambiguous. This CDR3 is 18 amino acids long. Germline assignment: CDR1 MNHNS and CDR2 SASEGT. The V and J ends lost 1 base and 4 bases respectively, with 20 bases between them. CDR3 DNA sequence: TGTGCCAGCAGTGAAGACTCGCAACTCCCGGGCCGAAATCAGCCCCAGCATTTT. As protein: CASSEDSQLPGRNQPQHF.

The chain employs TRBV7-2 and TRBJ2-1; TRBD2 agrees at 10 bases. V shed 0 bases, J shed 7 bases, and the junction held 12 bases outside the gene matches. The CDR3 runs 18 residues. CDR1 SGHTA and CDR2 FQGNSA come from the germline V gene. As DNA, the CDR3 is TGTGCCAGCAGCTTAGCGGTTCCTGGGGCTAGCGGGAGTAATGAGCAGTTCTTC. Residues: CASSLAVPGASGSNEQFF.

J is TRBJ2-1 and V is TRBV29-1, with D perhaps matching TRBD2 (5 bases). V lost 5 bases and J lost 2, with 7 bases in between. The germline CDR1 and CDR2 sequences are SQVTM and ANQGSEA. The CDR3 loop spans 12 amino acids. This CDR3 reads CSVYGTYNEQFF. Written as DNA, the CDR3 is TGCAGCGTTTACGGGACCTACAATGAGCAGTTCTTC.